This T cell receptor beta chain was documented in a study of shared clonotypes between healthy human individuals. Study overall: Per donor, three plates held CD4 naive cells, three held CD4 memory, two held CD8 naive and one held CD8 memory. General study results and limits: Clonotype sharing among donors likely depends on sequencing depth.

Researchers partitioned CD4+ cells into CD45RA+ naive and CD45RA-negative memory subsets. Turning to this clone: Its target is unknown.

Produced via immunoSEQ multiplex PCR; TCRdb's table is partial and in-frame only. The table has some 2.1 million clones, 90% to 95% seen once. The CDR3 totals 14 residues. From germline, CDR1 is KGHSH and CDR2 LQKENI. V lost 3 bases, J lost 5 bases, and 11 bases lay in between. Sequenced material: naive CD4+ T cells sorted from blood. Described subset: CD45RA+ positively selected. The receptor comes from a man aged 18-30 years in good health. The J gene is TRBJ1-3, the V gene TRBV18; tentative D call: TRBD1 (5 bases). CDR3 nucleotide sequence: TGTGCCAGCTCACCTGCGGGACCCAGAAACACCATATATTTT. It yields the protein CASSPAGPRNTIYF.